This TCR beta chain was observed in a study of cytomegalovirus exposure and HLA in healthy donors (dated by TCRdb to the late 2010s). Background on the whole study: An earlier analysis of some 620 of the donors reported under 300 Gb of sequence data and some 110 million unique TCR beta sequences obtained from roughly 170 million T cells. Every discovery cohort repertoire had been produced on one sequencing platform. Because of strong linkage in the cohort, five DR-DQ haplotypes were treated as single units for association and clustering. Among some 400 genotyped donors of the cohort, an average of around 240,000 unique TCR beta nucleotide sequences was sequenced per donor, of which about 18% were non-productive. To study patterns of TCR occurrence, a later analysis re-analyzed previously published TCR beta repertoires from around 670 donors and added high-resolution HLA genotyping. Of the approximately 400 genotyped donors, around 81% fell in the genetic ancestry cluster associated with self-reported Caucasian donors. In a later genetic analysis, genome-wide SNP genotypes for 398 of the 666 donors were used, and that subset was treated as a discovery cohort. Besides the first cohort of approximately 670 subjects, a separate validation cohort made up of roughly 120 different subjects was used. Typing coverage varied by locus: roughly 620-640 donors for A, B, C, DRB1 and DQB1; roughly 510 for DQA1; around 570 for DPA1; fewer than 480 for DPB1. HLA typing covered class I and class II loci at four-digit resolution. An early release covering about 600 HLA-typed donors comprised about 300 gigabases of sequencing data and around 80 million unique TCR sequences. The study was designed to test whether signatures of past pathogen exposure could be identified by cataloging public T cell receptors. An earlier analysis of 500 to 650 of the donors applied high-throughput TCR beta sequencing to assess whether each TCR beta V gene segment acted as functional or pseudogenic. The later analysis used no new phenotypic data to find candidate immune exposures, relying instead on TCR beta sequences and their occurrence across donors. Using immunosequencing, the study profiled T cell repertoires from about 650 subjects and related those repertoires to cytomegalovirus serostatus. To predict cytomegalovirus infection status, the study brought together high-throughput TCR immunosequencing, statistical association of individual TCRs with disease status, and machine learning. Donor age, sex, ethnicity and CMV serostatus were compiled alongside the repertoire data. What the work shows at the level of the full study, not this receptor alone: It was suggested by the authors that the approach could potentially be generalized to other disease states and immunological phenotypes. A later analysis found that most CMV-associated TCR beta chains appeared HLA-restricted, with HLA associations seemingly driven largely by CMV exposure. An earlier analysis of roughly 570 of the donors showed that most TCR beta V segments appeared in productive rearrangements either about 87% or about 30% of the time, which broadly matched IMGT annotations. The study gave a list of some 150 TCR beta chains associated with cytomegalovirus. In vitro tests confirmed that a few of the cytomegalovirus-associated TCR beta chains recognize cytomegalovirus antigens. Because HLA typing was missing for some donors at each locus, association tests included only the typed subset. In a later analysis, TCR association rates were found to vary across HLA loci, with the most associated TCRs seen for DRB1 alleles and the fewest for HLA-C alleles. Linkage disequilibrium might explain the correlated functional status among segregating V segments, but an unknown experimental factor could not be excluded. A further reported finding was that TCR beta sequences accurately predicted the HLA-A and HLA-B alleles for most subjects in the first cohort. A cluster of highly shared sequence variants was judged likely to represent a technical artifact of the sequencing pipeline. According to a later analysis, parvovirus B19, influenza, CMV and Epstein-Barr virus appeared linked to several top co-occurrence clusters. For the cohort, immune exposure information was limited to CMV serostatus. In a later analysis, HLA-associated TCR beta chains were found to be more clonally expanded and to have lower generation probabilities than equally common non-associated chains. According to a later genetic analysis, donors in an Asian-associated ancestry cluster had fewer N-insertions in productive TCRs than the roughly 700-donor mean. The 87-base-pair reads could not distinguish some IMGT-functional V segments, including TRBV6-2 and TRBV6-3, so those segments were excluded. The cohort was sequenced for TCR beta chains only, and without alpha or paired-chain data the features that could be detected were limited. Most TCR sequences were observed very rarely across donors, whereas some public TCRs were present in many individuals. Assigning TCR associations to individual alleles was difficult when HLA alleles, especially DR and DQ, strongly co-occurred. Specific HLA alleles were associated with roughly 16,000 TCR beta sequences at a false discovery rate of 0.05 in a later analysis. The classifier was reported to diagnose cytomegalovirus status with high specificity and sensitivity in both the original and validation cohorts. About 15 rarely observed V segments, including chromosome 9 orphons, were excluded from the earlier analysis of about 500 of the donors because counts were too low. Presence/absence analyses assumed roughly uniform sequencing depth across donors, an assumption that may not hold. In a later genetic analysis, a missense DCLRE1C variant was associated with V-gene and J-gene trimming of TCR beta chains, and the association was replicated in an independent cohort.

Library preparation was by the immunoSEQ multiplex PCR assay. For the multiplex PCR, a mixture combining 60 forward primers for TCR Vbeta segments and 13 reverse primers for TCR Jbeta segments was used. A multiplex PCR assay on genomic DNA amplified the CDR3 region of rearranged TCR beta genes. The amplified TCR beta libraries were sequenced on the Illumina HiSeq System as 87-base-pair reads. In the original analysis: In a later analysis, 70 million to 95 million unique TCR beta chains were counted across the roughly 610 repertoires, and about 9.9 million of these chains were shared by at least two donors. To remove PCR and sequencing errors, raw reads were error-corrected and collapsed into unique sequences using a nearest-neighbor algorithm that merged closely related sequences. CDR3 sequences were aligned to IMGT reference sequences to assign V, D and J gene segments. For a sequence to be retained, a match of at least six nucleotides was required to both a V gene segment and a J gene segment. Rearrangements were called productive when the CDR3 lacked stop codons and stayed in frame with V and J; all others were non-productive. CDR3 was defined by IMGT convention, running from the second conserved V-encoded cysteine to the conserved J-encoded phenylalanine. Sequences without an unambiguous match to a single V gene segment were excluded from the earlier analysis of 450 to 650 of the donors. An earlier analysis of 587 of the donors called V segments functional above 56.7% productive rearrangements and segregating when the between-donor standard deviation exceeded 5%. To diagnose cytomegalovirus status from the catalog of TCR beta chain sequences, a statistical classification framework was built. A later analysis assigned V and J genes by comparing TCR nucleotide sequences with IMGT/GENE-DB human TR gene sequences. The TCRdist pipeline was used in a later analysis to assign CDR3 sequences and most-parsimonious VDJ recombination scenarios. A later analysis defined each TCR beta chain by its CDR3 amino acid sequence plus V-gene family, and excluded reads lacking a unique V-gene family. In a later analysis, 450 to 600 highly shared, low-generation-probability nucleotide sequences were removed to address suspected cross-contamination and a sequencing artifact. A later analysis calculated a clonal expansion index for each public chain from normalized within-repertoire ranks of inferred template counts. In a later analysis, generation probabilities were computed using a VDJ recombination model fitted to out-of-frame rearrangements, and the results were checked against IGoR. In a later analysis, hypergeometric tests were used to score TCR-TCR, TCR-HLA and TCR-CMV co-occurrence, with a repertoire-size bias correction applied to TCR pairs. In a later analysis, false discovery rates were estimated by permuting HLA or CMV assignments 20 times. In a later analysis, co-occurring TCRs were grouped with DBSCAN, and TCRdist sequence similarity was added when clustering was performed within HLA-allele-positive subsets. Co-occurrence clustering excluded repertoires with fewer than 30,000 or more than 120,000 public chains, plus five with anomalous nucleotide sharing. The table was pulled from immuneACCESS by TCRdb, which kept in-frame rearrangements only. Such tables lose some clones; where checked, under half of the loss comes from unresolved V genes, and the rest has no known cause. The DNA gave D and trimming, while V, J and clone size come from that table. This sample is represented by around 100,000 clones; roughly 84% of them were singletons. Together, the top ten hold roughly 1.2% of the sample.

The germline V gene gives CDR1 as MRHNA and CDR2 as SNTAGT. From the cysteine through the phenylalanine, the CDR3 covers 14 amino acids. CDR3 DNA only is kept here, 42 bases in frame from base 1. The germline V end is reduced by 8 bases and the J end by 0 bases; junction bases left unmatched: 2. In total, just over 650 healthy bone marrow donors made up the cohort. At the time of sampling, every cohort member was nominally healthy, though immune exposures that went unrecorded were likely present. The donor was CMV seronegative and was included in the group of 352 seronegative cohort members. Every donor gave a peripheral blood sample, and the peripheral blood mononuclear cells from that sample were used for TCR beta sequencing. The Qiagen DNeasy Blood Extraction Kit was used to extract genomic DNA from the blood cell samples. A word on this clone: Its antigen is not yet known. The sample holds no much larger clone one base away, and base qualities are not on file.

This clonotype originated in a young woman in good health and CMV-seronegative. In this chain, TRBV6-4 is recombined with TRBJ2-2; 8 junctional bases match TRBD2. The sequenced sample was PBMCs. The CDR3 protein is CASRGGANTGELFF. The nucleotides read TGTGCCAGCCGGGGGGGCGCGAACACCGGGGAGCTGTTTTTT.